These T cell receptor beta chains were read from a single sample in a study of Graves' ophthalmopathy and Graves' hyperthyroidism. TCRdb called the multiplex PCR reads again in MiXCR, with one record for every CDR3 protein. Of approximately 480,000 distinct CDR3 sequences listed, around 14% are singletons. The sequenced material came from blood. The receptors originated from a woman aged 30 to 39 with Graves' ophthalmopathy. The CDR3 runs from the conserved cysteine through the conserved F or W. The D gene is left open where the match is weak. A row's size may be missing; if present it is once, few, many or a size class.

NA	TRBV19	15	TRBJ1-1	few	CASKGAQSPNTEAFF	TGTGCCAGTAAAGGGGCACAGAGCCCTAACACTGAAGCTTTCTTT
NA	TRBV3-1	16	TRBJ2-7	few	CASSQNLAGPTYEQYF	TGTGCCAGCAGCCAAAATCTTGCGGGACCAACCTACGAGCAGTACTTC
NA	TRBV20-1	13	TRBJ2-7	many	CSARLAQAHEQYF	TGCAGTGCTAGACTAGCGCAAGCCCACGAGCAGTACTTC
TRBD1	TRBV28	16	TRBJ2-4	many	CASSPGTGGAGNIKYF	TGTGCCAGCAGCCCCGGGACAGGGGGCGCAGGAAACATTAAGTACTTC
TRBD1	TRBV3-1	19	TRBJ1-2	few	CASSQERGQGGGANYGYTF	TGTGCCAGCAGCCAAGAGCGGGGACAGGGTGGAGGGGCTAACTATGGCTACACCTTC
NA	TRBV12-3/TRBV12-4	15	TRBJ1-1	many	CASSSSRVGTTEAFF	TGTGCCAGCAGTTCCAGCAGGGTTGGGACCACTGAAGCTTTCTTT
TRBD1	TRBV12-3/TRBV12-4	13	TRBJ1-6	NA	CASRQGLDSPLHF	TGTGCCAGCCGACAGGGTCTGGATTCACCCCTCCACTTT
NA	TRBV9	14	TRBJ1-1	few	CASSPTRGLTEAFF	TGTGCCAGCAGCCCGACGCGGGGCTTGACTGAAGCTTTCTTT
TRBD2	TRBV6-1	15	TRBJ2-5	NA	CASRELAVGIETQYF	TGTGCCAGCCGTGAGCTAGCGGTAGGTATCGAGACCCAGTACTTC
NA	TRBV12-3/TRBV12-4	13	TRBJ2-5	NA	CASSFRGAETQYF	TGTGCCAGCAGTTTTAGGGGGGCCGAGACCCAGTACTTC
NA	TRBV7-8	12	TRBJ2-7	few	CASSLPFYEQYF	TGTGCCAGCAGCTTACCCTTTTACGAGCAGTACTTC
TRBD2	TRBV6-1	15	TRBJ2-7	NA	CASSEEAGGTYEQYF	TGTGCCAGCAGTGAGGAAGCGGGAGGAACCTACGAGCAGTACTTC
NA	TRBV6-1	15	TRBJ1-2	many	CASSEMIVVFSGYTF	TGTGCCAGCAGTGAAATGATCGTGGTGTTTAGTGGCTACACCTTC
NA	TRBV6-5	15	TRBJ2-5	NA	CASSYSGVGEETQYF	TGTGCCAGCAGTTACTCGGGGGTGGGAGAAGAGACCCAGTACTTC
NA	TRBV7-2	15	TRBJ1-1	few	CASSLGITTNTEAFF	TGTGCCAGCAGCTTGGGCATTACAACGAACACTGAAGCTTTCTTT
NA	TRBV7-2	13	TRBJ1-1	many	CASSLVAGIEAFF	TGTGCCAGCAGCTTAGTTGCAGGGATTGAAGCTTTCTTT
TRBD2	TRBV20-1	17	TRBJ2-2	many	CSARDLLAGVTTGELFF	TGCAGTGCTAGAGATTTGCTAGCGGGGGTTACCACCGGGGAGCTGTTTTTT
NA	TRBV15	12	TRBJ2-7	many	CATSTAGYEQYF	TGTGCCACCAGCACCGCCGGCTACGAGCAGTACTTC
NA	TRBV27	11	TRBJ2-7	many	CASSLLNEQYF	TGTGCCAGCAGTTTACTAAACGAGCAGTACTTC
NA	TRBV2	15	TRBJ1-2	many	CASSGVAGHNYGYTF	TGTGCCAGCAGCGGCGTGGCAGGGCATAACTATGGCTACACCTTC
TRBD2	TRBV5-4	15	TRBJ2-7	many	CASTPPGGVLGEQYF	TGTGCCAGCACCCCCCCGGGGGGAGTCCTGGGGGAGCAGTACTTC
NA	TRBV18	15	TRBJ2-7	NA	CASSPEADPSDEQYF	TGTGCCAGCTCCCCAGAGGCTGACCCCTCCGACGAGCAGTACTTC
NA	TRBV27	17	TRBJ1-6	NA	CASSLIPAANYNSPLHF	TGTGCCAGCAGTTTAATCCCGGCAGCCAACTATAATTCACCCCTCCACTTT
NA	TRBV20-1	11	TRBJ2-7	many	CSGDRSCEQYF	TGCAGTGGAGACAGGTCCTGCGAGCAGTACTTC
NA	TRBV15	14	TRBJ1-1	many	CATSRASPNTEAFF	TGTGCCACCAGCAGAGCGTCACCCAACACTGAAGCTTTCTTT
TRBD2	TRBV19	16	TRBJ2-7	many	CASSMGGLDVIHEQYF	TGTGCCAGTAGTATGGGGGGACTAGACGTTATCCACGAGCAGTACTTC
NA	TRBV10-3	11	TRBJ1-1	many	CAISDRDEAFF	TGTGCCATCAGTGATCGGGATGAAGCTTTCTTT
NA	TRBV7-2	13	TRBJ1-5	many	CASQGGGNQPQHF	TGTGCCAGCCAAGGCGGGGGAAATCAGCCCCAGCATTTT
NA	TRBV6-1	15	TRBJ2-7	many	CASSEAGLPEGEQYF	TGTGCCAGCAGTGAAGCGGGGCTCCCTGAAGGAGAGCAGTACTTC
TRBD1	TRBV7-9	12	TRBJ1-3	many	CASSEDRSAIYF	TGTGCCAGCAGCGAGGACAGGAGTGCCATATATTTT
TRBD2	TRBV13	16	TRBJ2-7	NA	CASSYRLATPSYEQYF	TGTGCCAGCAGCTACCGACTAGCGACACCCTCCTACGAGCAGTACTTC
NA	TRBV7-2	14	TRBJ2-7	few	CVSSPERASYEQYF	TGTGTCAGCAGCCCCGAGAGGGCCTCGTACGAGCAGTACTTC